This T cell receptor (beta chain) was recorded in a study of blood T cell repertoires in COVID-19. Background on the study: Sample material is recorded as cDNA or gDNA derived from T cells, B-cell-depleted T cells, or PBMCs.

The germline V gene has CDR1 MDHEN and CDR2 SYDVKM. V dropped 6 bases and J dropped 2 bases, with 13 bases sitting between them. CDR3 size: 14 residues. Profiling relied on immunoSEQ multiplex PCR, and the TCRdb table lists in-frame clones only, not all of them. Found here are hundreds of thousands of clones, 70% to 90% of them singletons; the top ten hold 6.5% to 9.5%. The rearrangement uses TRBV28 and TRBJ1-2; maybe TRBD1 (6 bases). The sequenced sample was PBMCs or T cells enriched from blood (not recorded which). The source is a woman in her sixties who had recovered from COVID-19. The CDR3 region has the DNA TGTGCCAGCAGATCTACAGGGACGAACTATGGCTACACCTTC. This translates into CASRSTGTNYGYTF.